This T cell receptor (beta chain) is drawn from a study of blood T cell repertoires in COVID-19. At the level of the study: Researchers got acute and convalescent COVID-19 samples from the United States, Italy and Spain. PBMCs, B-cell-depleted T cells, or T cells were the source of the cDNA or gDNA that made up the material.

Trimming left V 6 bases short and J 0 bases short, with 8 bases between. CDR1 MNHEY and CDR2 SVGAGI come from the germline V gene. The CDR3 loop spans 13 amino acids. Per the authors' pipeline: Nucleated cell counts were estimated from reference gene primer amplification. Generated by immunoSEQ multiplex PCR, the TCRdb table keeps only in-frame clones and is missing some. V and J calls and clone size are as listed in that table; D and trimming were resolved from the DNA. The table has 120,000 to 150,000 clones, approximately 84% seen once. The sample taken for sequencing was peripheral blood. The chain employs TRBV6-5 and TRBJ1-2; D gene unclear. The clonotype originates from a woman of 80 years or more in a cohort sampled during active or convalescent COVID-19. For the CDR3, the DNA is TGTGCCAGCAGGCAGACTTCTAACTATGGCTACACCTTC. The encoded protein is CASRQTSNYGYTF.